The 12 T cell receptor beta chains presented below share a single source sample, sequenced in a study of cytomegalovirus exposure and HLA in healthy donors. 60 Vbeta and 13 Jbeta primers were used in PCR. Using immunoSEQ multiplex PCR, the repertoire was profiled, and TCRdb retains in-frame clones only, with some absent. The data hold about 64,000 clones, with 85% observed a single time. Material: PBMCs. The receptors originated from a female donor in good health and CMV-seronegative.

The chain has TRBV6-6 and TRBJ1-2; 10 bases are a match to TRBD1. The trim removed 1 base at V and 3 bases at J, leaving 5 bases unmatched. Germline V gene sequence: CDR1 MNHNY, CDR2 SVGAGI (reference sequence). The CDR3 totals 16 residues. The CDR3, as DNA: TGTGCCAGCAGTTACTTGGGACAGGGGAGGGACTATGGCTACACCTTC. Protein: CASSYLGQGRDYGYTF.

Points on this clone: Other DNA sequences in the same sample also yield this CDR3. The rearrangement links TRBV6-1 to TRBJ2-7; 15 bases align to TRBD2. The CDR3 loop spans 17 amino acids. Germline assignment: CDR1 MNHNS and CDR2 SASEGT. V lost 2 bases and J lost 3; bases outside the gene matches: 5. This CDR3 reads CASSEPGLAGGYYEQYF. CDR3 in DNA: TGTGCCAGCAGTGAACCGGGACTAGCGGGGGGCTACTACGAGCAGTACTTC.

This clone was recorded a few times. For the CDR3, the DNA is TGTGCCAGCAGCTTCACGGGAACAGGGGATGGCTACACCTTC. This encodes CASSFTGTGDGYTF. This sequence joins TRBV13 and TRBJ1-2; TRBD1 aligns across 7 bases. The trim removed 3 bases at V and 6 bases at J, leaving 7 bases unmatched. Germline lookup yields CDR1 PRHDT and CDR2 FYEKMQ (reference sequence). CDR3 length: 14 residues.

The chain uses TRBV7-8 and TRBJ1-5; 10 bases align to TRBD1. The CDR3 spans 16 residues. The V segment lost 5 bases and the J segment 4 bases; nucleotides outside the gene matches: 8. Looked up from germline, CDR1 is SGHVS and CDR2 is FQNEAQ. The CDR3 nucleotides are TGTGCCAGCAGCCTATCCTCGGACAGGGGGAATCAGCCCCAGCATTTT. Protein product: CASSLSSDRGNQPQHF.

The chain is built from TRBV7-3 and TRBJ2-3, with 8 bases matching TRBD1. With 1 base clipped from V and 4 bases from J, the junction kept 4 bases outside the gene matches. The CDR3 is 15 amino acids. Germline loops: CDR1 SGHTA, CDR2 FQGTGA. The CDR3 bases are TGTGCCAGCAGCTTAAGTTCGACAGGGGCAGATACGCAGTATTTT. Amino acid sequence: CASSLSSTGADTQYF.

V is TRBV5-1 and J is TRBJ2-5; 8 bases fit TRBD2. The CDR3 spans 16 residues. Per the germline V gene, CDR1 is SGHRS and CDR2 is YFSETQ. V trimming: 4 bases; J trimming: 4 bases; junction bases outside the gene matches: 12. The CDR3 reads CASSRSARGVAETQYF. CDR3 DNA: TGCGCCAGCAGCCGTTCTGCGCGGGGGGTCGCAGAGACCCAGTACTTC.

This chain joins TRBV6-5 and TRBJ2-5, with 10 bases matching TRBD1. This CDR3 has 15 amino acids. The trim removed 4 bases at V and 3 bases at J, leaving 5 bases unmatched. Germline V gene sequence: CDR1 MNHEY, CDR2 SVGAGI. Written as DNA, the CDR3 is TGTGCCAGCAGTTGGCAGGGACAGGGGAAAGAGACCCAGTACTTC. This encodes CASSWQGQGKETQYF.

The chain combines TRBV2 with TRBJ2-4; 8 nucleotides agree with TRBD2. Trimming took 6 bases from V and 3 from J; bases not matched to a gene: 7. There are 15 residues in the CDR3. Per the germline V gene, CDR1 is SNHLY and CDR2 is FYNNEI. The CDR3 coding sequence is TGTGCCAGCAGGTCCCTAGCGGGCTTCAAAAACATTCAGTACTTC. Protein product: CASRSLAGFKNIQYF.

The chain has TRBV18 and TRBJ2-6, with a tentative D call TRBD2 (6 bases). The V gene lost 3 bases and the J gene lost 3 bases, with 15 bases spanning the gap. CDR3 length equals 17 residues. Germline values: CDR1 KGHSH, CDR2 LQKENI. This CDR3 is CASSPQGLGLGANVLTF. CDR3 sequence (DNA): TGTGCCAGCTCACCTCAGGGACTGGGACTTGGGGCCAACGTCCTGACTTTC.

This clone was found once. This chain uses TRBV19 with TRBJ2-3; maybe TRBD2 (5 bases). The ends were cut back, 6 bases at V and 6 bases at J, with 19 bases in the middle. The CDR3 loop spans 15 amino acids. CDR1 and CDR2 (germline): LNHDA, SQIVND (reference sequence). The CDR3 DNA follows: TGTGCCAGTAGGTCTAGTGAGGAGTGGAGGGATACGCAGTATTTT. As protein: CASRSSEEWRDTQYF.

The chain employs TRBV7-8 and TRBJ2-2, with D unclear. The CDR3 consists of 13 residues. The germline V gene has CDR1 SGHVS and CDR2 FQNEAQ. The V and J ends lost 1 base and 8 bases respectively, with 8 bases between them. CDR3 DNA: TGTGCCAGCAGCTTAGGCCTCCGGGGGGAGCTGTTTTTT. This sequence encodes CASSLGLRGELFF.

The chain recombines TRBV7-2 with TRBJ2-1, with 10 bases identical to TRBD2. The CDR3 sequence is 16 residues long. CDR1 is SGHTA, CDR2 FQGNSA, per germline. V dropped 1 base and J dropped 5; count of bases not matched to a gene: 5. The CDR3 loop reads CASSLVGTSANNEQFF. The DNA of the CDR3 is TGTGCCAGCAGCTTAGTAGGGACTAGCGCAAACAATGAGCAGTTCTTC.